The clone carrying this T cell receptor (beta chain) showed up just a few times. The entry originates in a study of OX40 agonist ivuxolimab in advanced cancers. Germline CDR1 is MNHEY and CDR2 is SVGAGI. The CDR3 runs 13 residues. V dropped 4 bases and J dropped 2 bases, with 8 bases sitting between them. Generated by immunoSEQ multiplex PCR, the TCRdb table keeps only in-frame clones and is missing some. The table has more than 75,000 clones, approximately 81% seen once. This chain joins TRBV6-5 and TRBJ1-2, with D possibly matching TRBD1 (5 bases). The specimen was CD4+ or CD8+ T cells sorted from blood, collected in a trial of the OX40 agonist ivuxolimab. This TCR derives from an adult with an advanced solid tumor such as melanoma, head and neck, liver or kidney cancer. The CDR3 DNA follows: TGTGCCAGCAGTTTGACAGAAAACTATGGCTACACCTTC. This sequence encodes CASSLTENYGYTF.